The 23 T cell receptor beta chains listed next were all sequenced from one sample in a study of cytomegalovirus exposure and HLA in healthy donors. Using immunoSEQ multiplex PCR, the repertoire was profiled, and TCRdb retains in-frame clones only, with some absent. The profile covers 220,000 or so clones, with approximately 80% appearing a single time and about 14% taken by the ten largest. The sample taken for sequencing was PBMCs. The receptors were gathered from a woman in her twenties or thirties in good health and CMV-seropositive.

The chain joins TRBV4-2 to TRBJ2-3, with 8 bases identical to TRBD2. The CDR3 sequence is 14 residues long. The V segment lost 6 bases and the J segment 7 bases; nucleotides outside the gene matches: 9. CDR1 is LGHNA, CDR2 YNFKEQ, per germline. As DNA, the CDR3 is TGTGCCAGCAGTTTGGGGGGCGGGAGGAATACGCAGTATTTT. Protein: CASSLGGGRNTQYF.

The chain couples TRBV5-8 to TRBJ2-7, with 7 bases aligning to TRBD1. Germline V gives CDR1 SGHTS, CDR2 YDEGEE. There are 14 residues in the CDR3. With 2 bases clipped from V and 2 bases from J, the junction kept 4 bases outside the gene matches. CDR3 amino acids: CASSFGTETYEQYF. The CDR3 DNA sequence: TGTGCCAGCAGCTTCGGGACAGAGACCTACGAGCAGTACTTC.

The chain recombines TRBV11-3 with TRBJ1-1; 8 bases line up with TRBD1. Trimming took 1 base from V and 6 from J; bases not matched to a gene: 16. The CDR3 extends over 18 amino acids. The germline gives CDR1 SGHNT, CDR2 YENEEA. The CDR3 DNA sequence: TGTGCCAGCAGCTTAGTGGTGGCAGGGGGCGCATATGGCGCTGAAGCTTTCTTT. It is translated as CASSLVVAGGAYGAEAFF.

This rearrangement joins TRBV13 to TRBJ1-2; weak D call: TRBD1 (6 bases). Between the trimmed V and J ends, which lost 6 bases and 4 bases, there was a span of 12 bases. The CDR3 runs to 13 residues. Germline assignment: CDR1 PRHDT and CDR2 FYEKMQ (reference sequence). The CDR3 DNA reads as TGTGCCAGCAGTTACAGGGTTAGCTATGGCTACACCTTC. Translated: CASSYRVSYGYTF.

This chain connects TRBV20-1 to TRBJ2-7; tentative D call: TRBD1 (6 bases). The germline V gene has CDR1 DFQATT and CDR2 SNEGSKA (reference sequence). V was cut by 6 bases and J by 7 bases, with 13 bases left in between. CDR3 length: 11 residues. This CDR3 is CSARQAREQYF. The CDR3 region has the DNA TGCAGTGCCAGACAGGCCCGGGAGCAGTACTTC.

This sequence joins TRBV2 and TRBJ2-2; D call uncertain. This CDR3 comprises 12 residues. Germline CDR1 is SNHLY and CDR2 is FYNNEI. The germline V and J ends were trimmed by 8 bases and 1 base, with 5 bases remaining between them. DNA for the CDR3: TGTGCCAGCGATGGGAACACCGGGGAGCTGTTTTTT. It encodes CASDGNTGELFF.

This chain uses TRBV29-1 with TRBJ2-1; 10 nucleotides line up with TRBD2. Germline CDR1 and CDR2: SQVTM and ANQGSEA. With 4 bases clipped from V and 7 bases from J, the junction kept 7 bases outside the gene matches. This CDR3 region has 14 residues. As DNA, the CDR3 is TGCAGCGTTGTGCTAGCGGGAGCGGGTAATGAGCAGTTCTTC. Residues: CSVVLAGAGNEQFF.

The rearrangement links TRBV18 to TRBJ2-2, with D tentatively TRBD1 (8 bases). V was clipped by 3 bases and J by 2 bases, with 25 bases between them. This CDR3 has 20 amino acids. CDR1 is KGHSH and CDR2 is LQKENI in the germline V gene. The CDR3 bases are TGTGCCAGCTCACCGTTCCGAGACAGGGGCCCGGGACTAAACACCGGGGAGCTGTTTTTT. It specifies CASSPFRDRGPGLNTGELFF.

V is TRBV14 and J is TRBJ2-1; 7 bases align to TRBD1. The germline V gene encodes CDR1 SGHDN and CDR2 FVKESK. The CDR3 consists of 16 residues. Trimming cost V 1 base and J 7 bases; bases outside gene matches: 10. The CDR3 DNA reads TGTGCCAGCAGCCAAGGTCCGGGACAGCAAATAAATGAGCAGTTCTTC. Amino acids: CASSQGPGQQINEQFF.

V is TRBV27 and J is TRBJ2-7; D not certain. V was trimmed by 5 bases and J by 6 bases, leaving 14 bases between them. This CDR3 is built from 13 residues. Germline V gene data show CDR1 as MNHEY and CDR2 as SMNVEV (reference sequence). The CDR3 sequence: CASSPRLSGEQYF. CDR3 DNA: TGTGCCAGCAGTCCCCGCCTGTCCGGCGAGCAGTACTTC.

The V call is TRBV7-9, the J call TRBJ1-2; no clear D gene. Germline CDR1 reads SEHNR; CDR2 reads FQNEAQ (reference sequence). This CDR3 contains 15 residues. V gave up 1 base and J gave up 4 bases, with 13 bases separating them. The CDR3 DNA is TGTGCCAGCAGCTTAGGGAAACCTACTTCCTATGGCTACACCTTC. Amino acids: CASSLGKPTSYGYTF.

The chain couples TRBV27 to TRBJ2-5; D tentatively reads TRBD1 or TRBD2 (6 bases each). The CDR3 is 16 amino acids. V shed 4 bases and J shed 5 bases, with 20 bases lying between them. The germline V gene has CDR1 MNHEY and CDR2 SMNVEV (reference sequence). CDR3: CASSSRRGAKGETQYF. CDR3 nucleotide sequence: TGTGCCAGCAGTTCCCGTAGGGGGGCTAAGGGGGAGACCCAGTACTTC.

The chain employs TRBV5-6 and TRBJ1-1, with TRBD1 identical over 7 bases. Looked up from germline, CDR1 is SGHDT and CDR2 is YYEEEE. The CDR3 length is 12 residues. Trimming cost V 3 bases and J 6 bases; bases outside gene matches: 2. CDR3 nucleotides: TGTGCCAGCAGCTACCAGGGGGCTGAAGCTTTCTTT. This codes for CASSYQGAEAFF.

This clone showed up just a few times. This sequence joins TRBV28 and TRBJ2-7; D is undetermined. The CDR3 is 11 residues long. From germline, CDR1 is MDHEN and CDR2 SYDVKM. V was cut by 3 bases and J by 5 bases, with 5 bases left in between. The CDR3 here is CASSFAHEQYF. The CDR3 coding sequence is TGTGCCAGCAGTTTCGCGCACGAGCAGTACTTC.

The chain recombines TRBV2 with TRBJ1-4; D is uncertain. CDR3 length equals 11 residues. Trimming took 5 bases from V and 14 from J, leaving 12 bases between them. Germline V gives CDR1 SNHLY, CDR2 FYNNEI. DNA of the CDR3: TGTGCCAGCAGTACCCGAAGCCGGCTGTTTTTT. It codes for CASSTRSRLFF.

The V and J genes are TRBV7-9 and TRBJ2-4; 9 bases are shared with TRBD1. The germline gives CDR1 SEHNR, CDR2 FQNEAQ (reference sequence). The CDR3 contains 16 residues. V trimming: 5 bases; J trimming: 7 bases; junction bases outside the gene matches: 12. The CDR3: CASSINRDREANIQYF. CDR3 bases: TGTGCCAGCAGCATTAATCGGGACAGGGAGGCGAACATTCAGTACTTC.

This chain uses TRBV10-2 with TRBJ2-7; D unresolved. Trimming shortened V by 0 bases and J by 4 bases, and 7 bases separated the two germline ends. Germline CDR1 is WSHSY and CDR2 is SAAADI. The CDR3 runs to 13 residues. The CDR3 coding sequence is TGCGCCAGCAGTGAGTCTTACCGGTACGAGCAGTACTTC. Protein sequence: CASSESYRYEQYF.

The chain carries TRBV10-2 and TRBJ2-7, with 8 positions matching TRBD2. The CDR3 spans 13 residues. Germline trimming cut 7 bases from V and 6 bases from J; bases unmatched to any gene: 8. Germline CDR1 WSHSY, CDR2 SAAADI. The DNA for the CDR3 is TGCGCCAGCAAAAGCGGGAGTGGGCGCGAGCAGTACTTC. Its translation: CASKSGSGREQYF.

The chain has TRBV27 and TRBJ2-3; D is tentatively TRBD1 or TRBD2 (5 bases each). Trimming stripped 1 base from V and 3 bases from J, with 5 bases between. The CDR3 has 13 residues. CDR1 and CDR2 from the germline V gene are MNHEY and SMNVEV (reference sequence). The CDR3 DNA reads as TGTGCCAGCAGTTTATGGGGGACAGATACGCAGTATTTT. This sequence encodes CASSLWGTDTQYF.

This sequence joins TRBV4-1 and TRBJ2-7; D may match TRBD1 or TRBD2 (5 bases each). V lost 4 bases and J lost 2, with 18 bases in between. CDR1 and CDR2 from the germline V gene are MGHRA and YSYEKL. There are 16 residues in the CDR3. The CDR3 DNA sequence: TGCGCCAGCAGCCCGAGAGACAGCTCTAGCCCCTACGAGCAGTACTTC. Protein: CASSPRDSSSPYEQYF.

The V call is TRBV30, the J call TRBJ1-1; TRBD1 might be the D (5 bases). This CDR3 contains 13 residues. The V gene lost 3 bases and the J gene lost 1 base, with 9 bases spanning the gap. The germline V gene encodes CDR1 GTSNPN and CDR2 SVGIG (reference sequence). The CDR3 bases are TGTGCCTGGAGAGGGCAGGGGAACACTGAAGCTTTCTTT. Amino acid sequence: CAWRGQGNTEAFF.

Here the CDR3 DNA reads TGTGCCAGCACCCAACGGGAGCTTCCCTACGAGCAGTACTTC. Translating gives CASTQRELPYEQYF. The chain recombines TRBV5-6 with TRBJ2-7, with D possibly being TRBD2 (6 bases). The CDR3 totals 14 residues. Germline V CDR1 and CDR2: SGHDT, YYEEEE. V lost 6 bases to trimming and J lost 2 bases, with 15 bases between them. Together with reference TRBV5-6 and TRBJ2-7, the CDR3 gives the full variable domain: DAGVTQSPTHLIKTRGQQVTLRCSPKSGHDTVSWYQQALGQGPQFIFQYYEEEERQRGNFPDRFSGHQFPNYSSELNVNALLLGDSALYLCASTQRELPYEQYFGPGTRLTVT.

The chain employs TRBV7-9 and TRBJ2-7; D unclear. CDR3 length: 13 amino acids. CDR1 is SEHNR and CDR2 is FQNEAQ in the germline V gene (reference sequence). V was pared by 7 bases and J by 2 bases, with 12 bases between. The CDR3 protein is CASTNGPTYEQYF. The CDR3 DNA is TGTGCCAGCACCAACGGGCCTACCTACGAGCAGTACTTC.